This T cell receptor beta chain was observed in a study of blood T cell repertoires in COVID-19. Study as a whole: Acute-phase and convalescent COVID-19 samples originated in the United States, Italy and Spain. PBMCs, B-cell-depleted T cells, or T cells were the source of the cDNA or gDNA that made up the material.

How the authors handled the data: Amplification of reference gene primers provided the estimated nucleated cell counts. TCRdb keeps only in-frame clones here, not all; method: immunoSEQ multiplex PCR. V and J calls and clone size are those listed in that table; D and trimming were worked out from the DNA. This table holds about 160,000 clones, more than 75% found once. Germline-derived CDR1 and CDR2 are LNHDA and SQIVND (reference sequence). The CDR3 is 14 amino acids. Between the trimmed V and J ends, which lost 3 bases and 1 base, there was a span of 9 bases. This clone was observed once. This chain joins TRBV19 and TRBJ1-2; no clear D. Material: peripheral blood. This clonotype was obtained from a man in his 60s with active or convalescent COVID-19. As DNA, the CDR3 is TGTGCCAGTAGTATTTGGAGTTATAACTATGGCTACACCTTC. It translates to CASSIWSYNYGYTF.